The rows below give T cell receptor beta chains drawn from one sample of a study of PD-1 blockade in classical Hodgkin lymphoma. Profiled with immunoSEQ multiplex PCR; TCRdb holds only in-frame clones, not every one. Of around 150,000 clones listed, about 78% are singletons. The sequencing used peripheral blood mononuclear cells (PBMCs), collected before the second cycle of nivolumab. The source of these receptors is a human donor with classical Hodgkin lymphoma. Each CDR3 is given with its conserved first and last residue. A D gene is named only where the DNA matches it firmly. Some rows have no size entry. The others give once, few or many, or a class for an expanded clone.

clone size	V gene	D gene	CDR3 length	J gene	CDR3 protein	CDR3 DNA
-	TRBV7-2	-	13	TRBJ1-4	CASSFGANEKLFF	TGTGCCAGCAGCTTCGGGGCTAATGAAAAACTGTTTTTT
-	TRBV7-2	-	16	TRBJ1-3	CASSLERTASGNTIYF	TGTGCCAGCAGCTTGGAACGGACGGCCTCTGGAAACACCATATATTTT
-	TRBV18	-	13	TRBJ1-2	CASSQGSWGGYTF	TGTGCCAGCTCACAAGGCTCGTGGGGGGGCTACACCTTC
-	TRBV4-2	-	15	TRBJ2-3	CASSQERWGTDTQYF	TGTGCCAGCAGCCAAGAGAGGTGGGGCACAGATACGCAGTATTTT
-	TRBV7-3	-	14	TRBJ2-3	CASSPQGAPDTQYF	TGTGCCAGCAGCCCACAGGGAGCCCCAGATACGCAGTATTTT
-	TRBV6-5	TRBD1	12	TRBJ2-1	CASRLRTGEQFF	TGTGCCAGCAGACTCCGGACAGGCGAGCAGTTCTTC
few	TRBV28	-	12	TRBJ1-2	CASSPGLYGYTF	TGTGCCAGCAGTCCAGGACTCTATGGCTACACCTTC
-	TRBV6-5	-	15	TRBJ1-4	CASSYGGTPDEKLFF	TGTGCCAGCAGTTACGGCGGGACACCTGACGAAAAACTGTTTTTT
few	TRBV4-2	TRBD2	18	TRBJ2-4	CASSQDPGLAGGWHIQYF	TGTGCCAGCAGCCAAGACCCGGGACTAGCGGGGGGGTGGCACATTCAGTACTTC
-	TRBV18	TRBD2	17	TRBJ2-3	CASSPRPSGGRTDTQYF	TGTGCCAGCTCACCAAGGCCTAGCGGGGGGCGTACAGATACGCAGTATTTT
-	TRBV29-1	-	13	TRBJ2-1	CSVAWSSYNEQFF	TGCAGCGTTGCGTGGAGCTCCTACAATGAGCAGTTCTTC
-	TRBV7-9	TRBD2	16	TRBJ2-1	CASSQAPSGRAREQFF	TGTGCCAGCAGCCAGGCCCCTAGCGGGAGGGCAAGGGAGCAGTTCTTC
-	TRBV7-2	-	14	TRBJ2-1	CASSPRARDAEQFF	TGTGCCAGCAGCCCCCGAGCGAGGGACGCTGAGCAGTTCTTC
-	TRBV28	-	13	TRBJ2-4	CASSLDPQNIQYF	TGTGCCAGCAGTTTAGACCCCCAGAACATTCAGTACTTC
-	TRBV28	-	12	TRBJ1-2	CASSLAVYGYTF	TGTGCCAGCAGTTTAGCGGTCTATGGCTACACCTTC
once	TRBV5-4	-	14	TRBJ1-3	CASSLGWQGDTIYF	TGTGCCAGCAGCTTGGGGTGGCAGGGAGACACCATATATTTT
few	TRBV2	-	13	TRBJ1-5	CASRDTKDQPQHF	TGTGCCAGCAGGGATACAAAAGATCAGCCCCAGCATTTT
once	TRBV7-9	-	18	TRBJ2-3	CASSLDWGGNQGTDTQYF	TGTGCCAGCAGCTTAGATTGGGGAGGAAACCAAGGAACAGATACGCAGTATTTT
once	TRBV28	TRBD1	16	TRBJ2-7	CASSSAGTGTPYEQYF	TGTGCCAGCAGTTCCGCCGGGACAGGGACCCCCTACGAGCAGTACTTC
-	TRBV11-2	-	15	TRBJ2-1	CASSLRSAGLNEQFF	TGTGCCAGCAGCTTAAGGTCGGCAGGGTTGAATGAGCAGTTCTTC
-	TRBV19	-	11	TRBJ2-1	CASSNPNEQFF	TGTGCCAGTTCCAACCCCAATGAGCAGTTCTTC
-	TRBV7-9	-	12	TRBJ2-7	CASSLGTYEQYF	TGTGCCAGCAGCCTTGGGACCTACGAGCAGTACTTC